Each of the 13 T cell receptor beta chains below was sequenced from the same sample in a study of human T cells and chemical hapten exposure. Time point here: patch test 3, about 24 weeks after DPC sensitization. Treatment of the sample: therapeutic diphenylcyclopropenone sensitization with weekly scalp DPC. TCRdb reprocessed the RACE reads via MiXCR and lists one record per CDR3 protein. The data contain under 130,000 distinct CDR3 sequences, under 40% of them singletons. The specimen comprised whole blood, sampled in connection with sensitization to the hapten diphenylcyclopropenone (DPC). These receptor sequences come from a middle-aged man with alopecia areata. Some clones in this sample may be carry-over from other donors' samples.

The chain recombines TRBV2 with TRBJ2-5; the match to TRBD1 covers 7 bases. V shed 6 bases and J 1 base; nucleotides not matched to a gene: 2. The CDR3 loop spans 13 amino acids. Germline V gives CDR1 SNHLY, CDR2 FYNNEI. The CDR3 sequence: CASRRDSQETQYF. Here the CDR3 DNA reads TGTGCCAGCAGACGGGACAGCCAAGAGACCCAGTACTTC.

The chain uses TRBV6-1 and TRBJ2-1; maybe TRBD2 (6 bases). The CDR3 contains 14 residues. The ends were cut back, 2 bases at V and 8 bases at J, with 13 bases in the middle. Germline loops: CDR1 MNHNS, CDR2 SASEGT. The DNA for the CDR3 is TGTGCCAGCAGTGAAAAGGGAGGCCATGATGAGCAGTTCTTC. Its translation is CASSEKGGHDEQFF.

The chain has TRBV29-1 and TRBJ2-7; D remains ambiguous. Germline-derived CDR1 and CDR2 are SQVTM and ANQGSEA. V lost 4 bases and J lost 7, with 11 bases in between. The CDR3 totals 11 residues. The CDR3 here is CSVVWGSEQYV. CDR3 DNA sequence: TGCAGCGTTGTGTGGGGTTCGGAGCAGTACGTC.

CDR3: CASSLEDTEAFF. The CDR3 DNA is TGTGCCAGCAGTTTAGAAGACACTGAAGCTTTCTTT. This chain links TRBV12-3 or TRBV12-4 with TRBJ1-1; D is unresolved. The CDR3 has 12 amino acids. Deletions cut 1 base from V and 3 bases from J, with 3 bases between.

This clonotype was observed a handful of times. The V gene is TRBV28, the J gene TRBJ1-1, with unresolved D. V was clipped by 1 base and J by 4 bases, with 4 bases between them. Germline V gene sequence: CDR1 MDHEN, CDR2 SYDVKM. This CDR3 has 12 residues. The CDR3 sequence is CASSLSLTEAFF. CDR3 nucleotides: TGTGCCAGCAGTTTATCCCTCACTGAAGCTTTCTTT.

This clonotype was picked up many times. The rearrangement uses TRBV29-1 and TRBJ2-7; 8 positions match TRBD1. The CDR3 loop spans 12 amino acids. V shed 7 bases and J 6 bases; nucleotides not matched to a gene: 8. Germline V lookup: CDR1 SQVTM, CDR2 ANQGSEA. The CDR3: CSAGTGVAEQYF. In DNA, the CDR3 is TGCAGCGCCGGGACAGGAGTTGCCGAGCAGTACTTC.

V gene TRBV27 combines with J gene TRBJ1-1; unclear D gene. The CDR3 contains 14 residues. CDR1 is MNHEY and CDR2 is SMNVEV in the germline V gene (reference sequence). V was pared by 4 bases and J by 1 base, with 10 bases between. CDR3 residues: CASSWSDRNTEAFF. DNA of the CDR3: TGTGCCAGCAGTTGGTCGGACCGGAACACTGAAGCTTTCTTT.

This sequence joins TRBV9 and TRBJ2-3; TRBD1 might be the D (7 bases). The CDR3 extends over 15 amino acids. The V end was cut by 7 bases, the J end by 0 bases, with 15 bases between. Per germline, CDR1 SGDLS and CDR2 YYNGEE. DNA of the CDR3: TGTGCCAGCGGGACCCAGGGGGGAAGCACAGATACGCAGTATTTT. Protein sequence: CASGTQGGSTDTQYF.

This clonotype has just a few counts. The V gene is TRBV5-1, the J gene TRBJ2-5; D unclear. Trimming left V 4 bases short and J 2 bases short, with 15 bases between. Germline CDR1 is SGHRS and CDR2 is YFSETQ. The CDR3 runs 15 residues. CDR3: CASSPVPGQQETQYF. CDR3 in DNA: TGCGCCAGCAGCCCCGTTCCGGGTCAACAAGAGACCCAGTACTTC.

The J gene is TRBJ1-5, the V gene TRBV30; D unresolved. Looked up from germline, CDR1 is GTSNPN and CDR2 is SVGIG (reference sequence). V gave up 0 bases and J gave up 7 bases, with 10 bases separating them. The length of the CDR3 is 13 residues. The CDR3 DNA sequence: TGTGCCTGGAGTGTCCAGGACGGGCAGCCCCAGCATTTT. Encoded protein: CAWSVQDGQPQHF.

The J gene is TRBJ2-3, the V gene TRBV29-1; 7 nucleotides match TRBD1. Looked up from germline, CDR1 is SQVTM and CDR2 is ANQGSEA. This CDR3 is 13 amino acids long. Trimming cost V 3 bases and J 4 bases; bases outside gene matches: 4. CDR3 in DNA: TGCAGCGTTGAGATAGGGGGCTCAGATACGCAGTATTTT. Residues: CSVEIGGSDTQYF.

The rearrangement joins TRBV6-5 to TRBJ2-1; 9 bases map to TRBD2. CDR1 and CDR2 from the germline V gene are MNHEY and SVGAGI. J gave up 1 base and V 6 bases, and 7 bases lay outside the gene matches. The CDR3 consists of 16 residues. CDR3 sequence (DNA): TGTGCCAGCAGGTCCACTAGCGGGCTTTCCTACAATGAGCAGTTCTTC. Amino acid sequence: CASRSTSGLSYNEQFF.

As concerns this clonotype: With a much larger clone just one base away, this may be a read error. This chain joins TRBV18 and TRBJ1-1; 9 nucleotides agree with TRBD1. The CDR3 extends over 14 amino acids. Trimming took 3 bases from V and 1 from J; bases not matched to a gene: 0. Germline assignment: CDR1 KGHSH and CDR2 LQKENI. The CDR3 bases are TGTGCCAGCTCACCGGACAGGGGGAACACTGAAGCTTTCTTT. It specifies CASSPDRGNTEAFF. Filled out from reference TRBV18 and TRBJ1-1, the complete variable domain reads NAGVMQNPRHLVRRRGQEARLRCSPMKGHSHVYWYRQLPEEGLKFMVYLQKENIIDESGMPKERFSAEFPKEGPSILRIQQVVRGDSAAYFCASSPDRGNTEAFFGQGTRLTVV.